The 31 T cell receptor beta chains given below trace back to one sample, sequenced in a study of shared clonotypes between healthy human individuals. Repertoires were generated with immunoSEQ multiplex PCR, while TCRdb's copy carries only in-frame clones and drops some. The table includes about 1.1 million clones, 75% to 85% detected once. The sample comprised memory CD4+ T cells from PBMCs. Documented subset: CD45RA-negative fraction. These receptors were obtained from a man between 18 and 29 years old in good health. Some clones in this sample may be carry-over from other donors' samples.

This chain connects TRBV11-2 to TRBJ2-2; D possibly corresponds to TRBD2 (5 bases). Germline CDR1 is SGHAT and CDR2 is FQNNGV. The CDR3 has 16 residues. V was trimmed by 3 bases and J by 4 bases, leaving 15 bases between them. The DNA for the CDR3 is TGTGCCAGCAGCTTCCGGGTAGCGTGGGGCACCGGGGAGCTGTTTTTT. Translated: CASSFRVAWGTGELFF.

The rearrangement uses TRBV7-9 and TRBJ2-7; TRBD1 matches 10 bases. This CDR3 is built from 16 residues. Germline V gives CDR1 SEHNR, CDR2 FQNEAQ (reference sequence). Trimming removed 2 bases from V and 4 bases from J; junction bases left unmatched: 8. The CDR3 spells CASSLHRGTGVYEQYF. The CDR3 DNA reads as TGTGCCAGCAGCTTACACAGGGGGACAGGGGTTTACGAGCAGTACTTC.

The V and J genes are TRBV5-1 and TRBJ2-5, with TRBD2 identical over 9 bases. The CDR3 runs 17 residues. V dropped 0 bases and J dropped 0; count of bases not matched to a gene: 6. CDR1 and CDR2 (germline): SGHRS, YFSETQ. The CDR3 DNA sequence: TGCGCCAGCAGCTTGGGACTAGCGGAATCGTACCAAGAGACCCAGTACTTC. Translation gives CASSLGLAESYQETQYF.

The chain employs TRBV27 and TRBJ1-4; 11 positions agree with TRBD1. Germline V CDR1 and CDR2: MNHEY, SMNVEV (reference sequence). With 5 bases clipped from V and 10 bases from J, the junction kept 6 bases outside the gene matches. The CDR3 is 14 residues long. The CDR3 DNA reads TGTGCCAGCAGTACCGGGACAGGGGGGGGAAAACTGTTTTTT. Amino acids: CASSTGTGGGKLFF.

The J gene is TRBJ1-3, the V gene TRBV5-1; D remains unclear. The germline CDR1 and CDR2 sequences are SGHRS and YFSETQ. Deletions cut 1 base from V and 0 bases from J, with 8 bases between. This CDR3 contains 15 residues. This CDR3 reads CASSLSASSGNTIYF. The CDR3 coding sequence is TGCGCCAGCAGCTTGTCGGCGAGCTCTGGAAACACCATATATTTT.

This clone was seen just once. This sequence joins TRBV7-2 and TRBJ2-7, with TRBD1 matching over 8 bases. V lost 2 bases, J lost 6 bases, and 6 bases stayed unmatched. Germline V lookup: CDR1 SGHTA, CDR2 FQGNSA. The CDR3 extends over 14 amino acids. The CDR3 protein is CASSLSRGLGEQYF. CDR3 sequence (DNA): TGTGCCAGCAGCTTAAGCAGGGGGCTGGGCGAGCAGTACTTC.

The V gene is TRBV7-3, the J gene TRBJ2-1, with 9 positions matching TRBD1. This CDR3 region has 16 residues. In germline, CDR1 is SGHTA, CDR2 FQGTGA. Trimming removed 0 bases from V and 6 bases from J; junction bases left unmatched: 6. CDR3 protein: CASSLTPQGAGNEQFF. The CDR3 DNA follows: TGTGCCAGCAGCTTAACGCCACAGGGGGCGGGCAATGAGCAGTTCTTC.

This chain connects TRBV19 to TRBJ1-5; D may be TRBD1 (5 bases). This CDR3 has 16 amino acids. Germline V gene lookup returns CDR1 LNHDA and CDR2 SQIVND (reference sequence). Deletions cut 5 bases from V and 1 base from J, with 15 bases between. The CDR3 here is CASSDRQTQSNQPQHF. The CDR3 coding sequence is TGTGCCAGTAGTGACCGACAGACTCAAAGCAATCAGCCCCAGCATTTT. The variable domain in full, with the rest retrieved from reference TRBV19 and TRBJ1-5, is DGGITQSPKYLFRKEGQNVTLSCEQNLNHDAMYWYRQDPGQGLRLIYYSQIVNDFQKGDIAEGYSVSREKKESFPLTVTSAQKNPTAFYLCASSDRQTQSNQPQHFGDGTRLSIL.

V gene TRBV6-1 combines with J gene TRBJ2-7; D may match TRBD1 or TRBD2 (6 bases each). V lost 8 bases and J lost 0, with 14 bases in between. The CDR3 sequence is 14 residues long. Germline loops: CDR1 MNHNS, CDR2 SASEGT. CDR3 nucleotides: TGTGCCAGCGGGGGGCCAGGGGCCTCCTACGAGCAGTACTTC. Its protein is CASGGPGASYEQYF.

The chain combines TRBV7-8 with TRBJ2-3, with D perhaps being TRBD1 or TRBD2 (5 bases each). This CDR3 is 11 amino acids long. Germline CDR1 is SGHVS and CDR2 is FQNEAQ. Trimming took off 1 base at V and 10 bases at J, with 6 bases between the two ends. The CDR3 protein is CASSLGDAQYF. The DNA for the CDR3 is TGTGCCAGCAGCTTAGGGGACGCGCAGTATTTT.

The sample holds one count of this clone. The gene calls are TRBV21-1 and TRBJ2-1; the table's D gene call, TRBD2, was not cross checked with the DNA. TRBV21-1 is shown as a pseudogene. This CDR3 has 17 residues. This chain's CDR3 is CASSNFSFGTDYNEQFF. The DNA of the CDR3 is TGTGCCAGCAGCAACTTTAGTTTCGGGACTGACTACAATGAGCAGTTCTTC.

Concerning this clone: A much larger clone is a single base away; this may be a read error. J is TRBJ2-7 and V is TRBV28; possibly TRBD1 or TRBD2 for D (5 bases each). The CDR3 is 14 amino acids. Trimming pared 7 bases from V and 2 bases from J, leaving 15 bases between. Germline V lookup: CDR1 MDHEN, CDR2 SYDVKM. CDR3 sequence reads: CASKRDGNPYEQYF. CDR3 nucleotides: TGTGCCAGCAAAAGGGACGGCAACCCCTACGAGCAGTACTTC.

This sequence joins TRBV19 and TRBJ2-5, with D hard to call. Germline V gene sequence: CDR1 LNHDA, CDR2 SQIVND (reference sequence). V was trimmed by 1 base and J by 0 bases, leaving 6 bases between them. The CDR3 has 14 residues. The CDR3 protein is CASSIGRNQETQYF. The CDR3 bases are TGTGCCAGTAGTATAGGGCGGAACCAAGAGACCCAGTACTTC.

The table lists this clone with a few counts. V usage is TRBV5-4 and J usage is TRBJ2-1, with a tentative D call TRBD2 (6 bases). The V end was cut by 5 bases, the J end by 8 bases, with 17 bases between. The CDR3 is made up of 14 amino acids. Germline V CDR1 and CDR2: SGHNT, YYREEE (reference sequence). CDR3 sequence: CASSRGLGVDEQFF. CDR3 nucleotides: TGTGCCAGCAGTAGGGGACTGGGGGTAGATGAGCAGTTCTTC.

The chain carries TRBV7-9 and TRBJ2-7; tentatively, D is TRBD2 (5 bases). Germline CDR1 reads SEHNR; CDR2 reads FQNEAQ (reference sequence). With 5 bases removed from V and 5 bases from J, the gap between germline ends came to 13 bases. There are 13 residues in the CDR3. The chain's CDR3 is CASSSRGPDEQYF. DNA for the CDR3: TGTGCCAGCAGCAGTCGGGGTCCCGACGAGCAGTACTTC.

This clone came up a few times. This chain uses TRBV9 with TRBJ1-1; TRBD1 is a possible D gene (6 bases). Germline CDR1 SGDLS, CDR2 YYNGEE. Trimming cost V 3 bases and J 4 bases, with 13 bases left between them. The CDR3 consists of 14 residues. The chain's CDR3 is CASSAQQGGTEAFF. CDR3 bases: TGTGCCAGCAGCGCCCAACAGGGAGGCACTGAAGCTTTCTTT.

The rearrangement links TRBV14 to TRBJ1-5, with TRBD1 as a possible D gene (6 bases). CDR1 and CDR2 from the germline V gene are SGHDN and FVKESK. The CDR3 sequence is 16 residues long. Trimming removed 4 bases from V and 2 bases from J, with 15 bases in between. This CDR3 reads CASSRAPAGGNQPQHF. Written as DNA, the CDR3 is TGTGCCAGCAGCCGGGCCCCGGCAGGGGGCAATCAGCCCCAGCATTTT.

The J gene is TRBJ2-2, the V gene TRBV28, with 8 bases identical to TRBD1. Germline CDR1 and CDR2: MDHEN and SYDVKM. V lost 2 bases, J lost 4 bases, and 9 bases stayed unmatched. The CDR3 totals 17 residues. For the CDR3, the DNA is TGTGCCAGCAGTTTACGTGACAGGGGACGAAGCACCGGGGAGCTGTTTTTT. Translation: CASSLRDRGRSTGELFF.

CDR3 nucleotide sequence: TGTGCCAGCAGCTTAATTTCTAGCGGGATCTACAATGAGCAGTTCTTC. The encoded protein is CASSLISSGIYNEQFF. The chain uses TRBV7-3 and TRBJ2-1, with 9 bases that match TRBD2. The CDR3 spans 16 residues. Per the germline V gene, CDR1 is SGHTA and CDR2 is FQGTGA. V was clipped by 1 base and J by 3 bases; unmatched bases: 4.

The rearrangement links TRBV28 to TRBJ1-1, with D uncertain. Trimming took off 4 bases at V and 6 bases at J, with 9 bases between the two ends. Germline V CDR1 and CDR2: MDHEN, SYDVKM. This CDR3 has 12 amino acids. The CDR3 DNA sequence: TGTGCCAGCAGTTCCCAGTATTCTGAAGCTTTCTTT. Its translation is CASSSQYSEAFF.

V is TRBV7-8 and J is TRBJ2-1; 7 bases are shared with TRBD2. Trimming at V came to 1 base and at J to 0 bases, leaving 15 bases not matched to a gene. Germline V gives CDR1 SGHVS, CDR2 FQNEAQ. CDR3 length: 20 residues. CDR3 nucleotides: TGTGCCAGCAGCTTAGAGTATCGGCTAGCGGTCGAGAGCTCCTACAATGAGCAGTTCTTC. Its protein product is CASSLEYRLAVESSYNEQFF.

The gene calls are TRBV19 and TRBJ2-5; possibly TRBD2 for D (5 bases). Germline loops: CDR1 LNHDA, CDR2 SQIVND (reference sequence). This CDR3 spans 14 amino acids. Deletions cut 7 bases from V and 5 bases from J, with 17 bases between. CDR3 DNA: TGTGCCAGTAAGGATAACGGCGGCGGGGAGACCCAGTACTTC. Its translation: CASKDNGGGETQYF.

This clone was seen a handful of times. The gene calls are TRBV10-3 and TRBJ2-7; 8 nucleotides match TRBD2. V shed 4 bases and J 2 bases; nucleotides not matched to a gene: 10. Germline loops: CDR1 ENHRY, CDR2 SYGVKD. CDR3 length: 16 amino acids. This CDR3 is CAISADLPGLAYEQYF. For the CDR3, the DNA is TGTGCCATCAGTGCGGACCTCCCGGGACTAGCCTACGAGCAGTACTTC.

The genes are TRBV4-3 and TRBJ2-3, with TRBD2 matching over 11 bases. Trimming at V came to 0 bases and at J to 3 bases, leaving 2 bases not matched to a gene. The CDR3 runs 16 residues. Germline V gives CDR1 LGHNA, CDR2 YSLEER. The CDR3 reads CASSQDASGRTDTQYF. The DNA of the CDR3 is TGCGCCAGCAGCCAAGATGCTAGCGGGAGGACAGATACGCAGTATTTT.

The CDR3 is CASSRTSGRADYNEQFF. As DNA, the CDR3 is TGTGCCAGCAGTCGGACTAGCGGGAGGGCCGACTACAATGAGCAGTTCTTC. The rearrangement joins TRBV28 to TRBJ2-1; 15 bases are shared with TRBD2. Germline lookup yields CDR1 MDHEN and CDR2 SYDVKM. Trimming removed 5 bases from V and 3 bases from J; junction bases left unmatched: 5. The length of the CDR3 is 17 residues.

This chain uses TRBV5-6 with TRBJ2-7; 13 bases align to TRBD2. Germline CDR1 SGHDT, CDR2 YYEEEE. The CDR3 length is 15 residues. The V and J ends lost 4 bases and 5 bases, in that order; junction bases with no gene match: 6. The CDR3 bases are TGTGCCAGCAGCCGGACTAGCGGGAGCTGGGACGAGCAGTACTTC. The encoded protein is CASSRTSGSWDEQYF.

This chain joins TRBV18 and TRBJ2-5; D is ambiguous. The CDR3 covers 15 residues. CDR1 is KGHSH, CDR2 LQKENI, per germline. V was pared by 4 bases and J by 3 bases, with 15 bases between. The CDR3 loop reads CASSLNSATEETQYF. For the CDR3, the DNA is TGTGCCAGCTCACTGAACAGCGCAACGGAAGAGACCCAGTACTTC.

The chain combines TRBV7-7 with TRBJ2-2, with D possibly being TRBD2 (5 bases). Trimming cost V 1 base and J 5 bases, with 14 bases left between them. This CDR3 comprises 16 residues. Germline V CDR1 and CDR2: SSHAT, FNYEAQ (reference sequence). The CDR3 protein is CASSLGPGGRTGELFF. DNA of the CDR3: TGTGCCAGCAGCTTAGGTCCCGGAGGAAGGACCGGGGAGCTGTTTTTT.

V gene TRBV6-5 combines with J gene TRBJ1-2, with D hard to call. Germline assignment: CDR1 MNHEY and CDR2 SVGAGI. V shed 2 bases and J shed 4 bases, with 8 bases lying between them. This CDR3 comprises 13 residues. CDR3 in amino acids: CASSYDGTYGYTF. CDR3 DNA: TGTGCCAGCAGTTACGACGGAACCTATGGCTACACCTTC.

This chain uses TRBV2 with TRBJ2-5; no firm D call. CDR3 length equals 13 residues. The germline CDR1 and CDR2 sequences are SNHLY and FYNNEI. Deletions cut 1 base from V and 4 bases from J, with 7 bases between. CDR3 loop: CASSEEALETQYF. The CDR3 nucleotides read TGTGCCAGCAGTGAAGAGGCCCTAGAGACCCAGTACTTC.

The chain uses TRBV5-4 and TRBJ1-1; 7 positions match TRBD1. V lost 4 bases, J lost 1 base, and 10 bases stayed unmatched. The CDR3 sequence is 16 residues long. Germline assignment: CDR1 SGHNT and CDR2 YYREEE (reference sequence). The CDR3 DNA is TGTGCCAGCAGCGAAGGGGGCAGGGGGGCGAACACTGAAGCTTTCTTT. The encoded protein is CASSEGGRGANTEAFF.